This T cell receptor beta chain was obtained from a study of T cells in Graves' hyperthyroidism and ophthalmopathy. Regions amplified from RNA transcripts were the TCR beta CDR3 regions. HTBI primers were the set used in a first-round RT-PCR of the TCR CDR3. In TCRdb, the multiplex PCR reads were re-called with MiXCR into one record per CDR3 protein. This table has some 600,000 distinct CDR3 sequences, around 42% appearing once. From germline, CDR1 is SGHTA and CDR2 FQGNSA. The CDR3 is made up of 15 amino acids. The V end was cut by 5 bases, the J end by 3 bases, with 17 bases between. About this clonotype itself: What it recognizes is unknown.

Findings and caveats of the study: Most thyroid clonotypes expanded above 0.001 appeared in blood too.

Exclusion followed for patients with uncontrolled infection, other autoimmune disease, pregnancy or lactation. V gene TRBV7-2 combines with J gene TRBJ2-7, with D possibly being TRBD2 (5 bases). What was sequenced was peripheral blood or thyroid tissue (not recorded which). This sequence was found in a woman aged 18-30 years with Graves' hyperthyroidism. CDR3 in DNA: TGTGCCAGCAGCCCTCCGGCAGCGGCCCACTACGAGCAGTACTTC. This translates into CASSPPAAAHYEQYF.